Listed here is a single T cell receptor (beta chain). The data are from a study of PD-L1 blockade in urothelial cancer. Overall study context: At some point between 2012 and 2014, patients got going on atezolizumab, taking 1,200 mg intravenously every 3 weeks. The number of prior chemotherapy regimens per patient was 0 to 3. Tumor samples held a median approximately 1,400 T cells.

PCRs were each spiked with synthetic TCR analog templates. Clones were sequenced by immunoSEQ multiplex PCR, and TCRdb holds only the in-frame ones, with some missing. The profile shows approximately 2,500 clones, about 30% of them singletons. The V end was cut by 5 bases, the J end by 0 bases, with 17 bases between. CDR3 length: 17 amino acids. Germline V gene lookup returns CDR1 MDHEN and CDR2 SYDVKM. The sample here was tumor tissue, taken before atezolizumab (anti-PD-L1) treatment. This receptor was identified in a man aged 65 to 85 with urothelial cancer. The gene calls are TRBV28 and TRBJ1-5; a weak D match, TRBD1 (5 bases). CDR3 amino acids: CASSLRAAGVSNQPQHF. CDR3 bases: TGTGCCAGCAGTCTTCGGGCAGCGGGGGTTAGCAATCAGCCCCAGCATTTT.